Below, 27 T cell receptor beta chains from the same sample are listed, as sequenced in a study of T cells in Graves' hyperthyroidism and ophthalmopathy. Amplified TCR beta CDR3 regions derived from RNA transcripts. TCR CDR3 regions were first amplified by RT-PCR with HTBI primers. MiXCR, applied by TCRdb to the multiplex PCR reads, yields one record per CDR3 protein. The table records about 620,000 distinct CDR3 sequences, around 16% of them present only once. Sequencing used blood. These receptors were taken from a woman aged 25 to 45 with Graves' hyperthyroidism.

The chain is built from TRBV2 and TRBJ2-4; D call uncertain. Germline values: CDR1 SNHLY, CDR2 FYNNEI. This CDR3 is 12 amino acids long. V was trimmed by 11 bases and J by 6 bases, leaving 14 bases between them. The CDR3 region is CACLRVGNIQYF. The DNA of the CDR3 is TGTGCCTGCCTCCGCGTTGGAAACATTCAGTACTTC.

At least ten counts were recorded for this clonotype. The chain employs TRBV18 and TRBJ2-7; 9 nucleotides align to TRBD1. The CDR3 runs 14 residues. Germline CDR1 reads KGHSH; CDR2 reads LQKENI. The trim removed 7 bases at V and 5 bases at J, leaving 9 bases unmatched. In DNA form, the CDR3 reads TGTGCCAGCTTTCCACAGGGGGCGAGCCACGAGCAGTACTTC. This translates into CASFPQGASHEQYF.

This clonotype has a handful of counts. The chain has TRBV19 and TRBJ1-2; TRBD1 matches 7 bases. With 8 bases clipped from V and 5 bases from J, the junction kept 8 bases outside the gene matches. The germline gives CDR1 LNHDA, CDR2 SQIVND (reference sequence). This CDR3 has 13 residues. CDR3 residues: CASESRDRYGYTF. The CDR3 DNA reads as TGTGCCAGTGAATCCCGGGACAGATATGGCTACACCTTC.

The chain couples TRBV4-1 to TRBJ2-3; 8 nucleotides align to TRBD2. This CDR3 has 15 residues. Germline V gives CDR1 MGHRA, CDR2 YSYEKL. With 2 bases clipped from V and 2 bases from J, the junction kept 3 bases outside the gene matches. The CDR3 DNA is TGCGCCAGCAGCCAATACGGGAGGGCCACAGATACGCAGTATTTT. Amino acid sequence: CASSQYGRATDTQYF.

In its sample, this clonotype was seen many times. The J gene is TRBJ2-1, the V gene TRBV30; D gene ambiguous. The CDR3 loop spans 12 amino acids. Trimming took off 3 bases at V and 10 bases at J, with 13 bases between the two ends. The germline V gene encodes CDR1 GTSNPN and CDR2 SVGIG (reference sequence). CDR3 DNA: TGTGCCTGGAGGGACCGGTCCAGCGAGCAGTTCTTC. It is translated as CAWRDRSSEQFF. The full variable domain, in which reference TRBV30 and TRBJ2-1 provide the parts outside the CDR3, is SQTIHQWPATLVQPVGSPLSLECTVEGTSNPNLYWYRQAAGRGLQLLFYSVGIGQISSEVPQNLSASRPQDRQFILSSKKLLLSDSGFYLCAWRDRSSEQFFGPGTRLTVL.

There are many counts of this clonotype. The chain recombines TRBV7-9 with TRBJ2-1, with 12 bases matching TRBD2. The CDR3 has 16 amino acids. Germline V gives CDR1 SEHNR, CDR2 FQNEAQ (reference sequence). The V segment lost 5 bases and the J segment 5 bases; nucleotides outside the gene matches: 7. CDR3 amino acids: CASSTILAGGHNEQFF. As DNA, the CDR3 is TGTGCCAGCAGCACGATACTAGCGGGAGGCCACAATGAGCAGTTCTTC.

This clonotype was observed many times. The rearrangement links TRBV27 to TRBJ2-1; 9 bases align to TRBD1. The CDR3 has 14 residues. CDR1 and CDR2 from the germline V gene are MNHEY and SMNVEV (reference sequence). The junction had 5 bases not matched to a gene; V was cut back by 5 bases and J by 6 bases. The CDR3 region is CASSPWGQGNEQFF. DNA for the CDR3: TGTGCCAGCAGTCCTTGGGGACAGGGCAATGAGCAGTTCTTC.

The DNA of the CDR3 is TGTGCCAGCAGCTTCCGTAGCGGGGCCTACTACGAGCAGTACTTC. It translates to CASSFRSGAYYEQYF. The rearrangement uses TRBV7-2 and TRBJ2-7; 8 nucleotides agree with TRBD2. The CDR3 runs to 15 residues. Per germline, CDR1 SGHTA and CDR2 FQGNSA. Germline trimming cut 3 bases from V and 3 bases from J; bases unmatched to any gene: 7. The full variable domain, completed using reference TRBV7-2 and TRBJ2-7, is GAGVSQSPSNKVTEKGKDVELRCDPISGHTALYWYRQSLGQGLEFLIYFQGNSAPDKSGLPSDRFSAERTGGSVSTLTIQRTQQEDSAVYLCASSFRSGAYYEQYFGPGTRLTVT.

The chain carries TRBV5-4 and TRBJ2-5; the match to TRBD2 covers 7 bases. The CDR3 loop spans 15 amino acids. Germline trimming cut 1 base from V and 2 bases from J; bases unmatched to any gene: 5. From germline, CDR1 is SGHNT and CDR2 YYREEE (reference sequence). CDR3: CASSLMSGAQETQYF. CDR3 in DNA: TGTGCCAGCAGCTTGATGAGCGGGGCACAAGAGACCCAGTACTTC.

The J gene is TRBJ1-1, the V gene TRBV7-9; D call uncertain. V lost 2 bases, J lost 7 bases, and 5 bases lay in between. This CDR3 has 11 residues. CDR1 SEHNR and CDR2 FQNEAQ come from the germline V gene (reference sequence). The CDR3 nucleotides are TGTGCCAGCAGCTTAAGGTATGAAGCTTTCTTT. It codes for CASSLRYEAFF.

This clonotype was seen many times. V usage is TRBV6-1 and J usage is TRBJ1-2, with D unclear. Germline CDR1 reads MNHNS; CDR2 reads SASEGT. V lost 2 bases and J lost 5, with 9 bases in between. The CDR3 length is 13 residues. The CDR3 here is CASSENRLYGYTF. The CDR3 DNA is TGTGCCAGCAGTGAAAACCGACTTTATGGCTACACCTTC.

V is TRBV28 and J is TRBJ1-4, with D unclear. Germline lookup yields CDR1 MDHEN and CDR2 SYDVKM. The ends were cut back, 6 bases at V and 8 bases at J, with 10 bases in the middle. The CDR3 covers 12 residues. DNA for the CDR3: TGTGCCAGCAGACGATCTCAGGAAAAACTGTTTTTT. Translated, it gives CASRRSQEKLFF.

This clonotype was found a few times. The chain is built from TRBV9 and TRBJ2-7, with D unclear. The CDR3 has 14 residues. Germline CDR1 reads SGDLS; CDR2 reads YYNGEE. Trimming left V 0 bases short and J 4 bases short, with 11 bases between. The CDR3 region has the DNA TGTGCCAGCAGCGTAGACCCAGCCGCTTACGAGCAGTACTTC. It specifies CASSVDPAAYEQYF.

This clonotype was detected many times. This sequence joins TRBV6-1 and TRBJ2-7; the D gene is possibly TRBD2 (5 bases). Trimming left V 6 bases short and J 5 bases short, with 14 bases between. The CDR3 runs to 13 residues. CDR1 is MNHNS and CDR2 is SASEGT in the germline V gene. The CDR3 reads CASRASGGNEQYF. DNA of the CDR3: TGTGCCAGCAGGGCCTCTGGAGGAAACGAGCAGTACTTC.

This clonotype showed up just a few times. The V call is TRBV19, the J call TRBJ2-7, with D unresolved. The V gene lost 4 bases and the J gene lost 1 base, with 14 bases spanning the gap. Per germline, CDR1 LNHDA and CDR2 SQIVND (reference sequence). This CDR3 region has 15 residues. CDR3 sequence (DNA): TGTGCCAGTAGTACCGGTGGAGCGAGGTCCTACGAGCAGTACTTC. Translating it yields CASSTGGARSYEQYF.

V gene TRBV9 combines with J gene TRBJ2-2; 13 positions agree with TRBD2. V trimming: 4 bases; J trimming: 4 bases; junction bases outside the gene matches: 7. CDR1 SGDLS and CDR2 YYNGEE come from the germline V gene. The length of the CDR3 is 17 residues. CDR3 bases: TGTGCCAGCAGCCCAAGACTAGCGGGAGGTGGCACCGGGGAGCTGTTTTTT. Its translation: CASSPRLAGGGTGELFF.

This clonotype was recorded at least ten times. This chain uses TRBV7-2 with TRBJ2-7, with 7 bases lining up with TRBD2. Trimming took 3 bases from V and 3 from J; bases not matched to a gene: 5. The CDR3 runs 14 residues. Germline V CDR1 and CDR2: SGHTA, FQGNSA. CDR3 bases: TGTGCCAGCAGCTTGGGCGGGAGTATCTACGAGCAGTACTTC. It codes for CASSLGGSIYEQYF.

The chain combines TRBV28 with TRBJ2-1, with a weak D call TRBD2 (6 bases). From germline, CDR1 is MDHEN and CDR2 SYDVKM. Between the trimmed V and J ends, which lost 2 bases and 15 bases, there was a span of 26 bases. This CDR3 is built from 16 residues. CDR3 DNA: TGTGCCAGCAGTTTAAGCGCGATGAGGAGGGGACTTGATCCGTTCTTC. Translating gives CASSLSAMRRGLDPFF.

There are a few counts of this clonotype. The chain links TRBV7-8 to TRBJ2-1; 10 nucleotides match TRBD1. CDR1 and CDR2 from the germline V gene are SGHVS and FQNEAQ. The CDR3 runs 17 residues. The V and J ends lost 5 bases and 6 bases, in that order; junction bases with no gene match: 13. This chain's CDR3 is CASSPSPGQGDGNEQFF. The CDR3 bases are TGTGCCAGCAGCCCAAGCCCCGGACAGGGGGACGGCAATGAGCAGTTCTTC.

Many counts were recorded for this clonotype. J is TRBJ2-3 and V is TRBV28; 10 nucleotides agree with TRBD1. V shed 7 bases, J shed 3 bases, and the junction held 10 bases outside the gene matches. CDR3 length: 16 residues. Germline V gene sequence: CDR1 MDHEN, CDR2 SYDVKM. The CDR3 sequence is CASTGGGQGKTDTQYF. CDR3 nucleotides: TGTGCCAGCACCGGAGGGGGACAGGGGAAGACAGATACGCAGTATTTT.

This clonotype was counted at least ten times. This rearrangement joins TRBV2 to TRBJ2-7, with D hard to call. Per germline, CDR1 SNHLY and CDR2 FYNNEI. Trimming took off 2 bases at V and 2 bases at J, with 10 bases between the two ends. The CDR3 sequence is 14 residues long. CDR3 nucleotide sequence: TGTGCCAGCAGTGAAACCAGGTACCCCTACGAGCAGTACTTC. Its protein product is CASSETRYPYEQYF. Using reference TRBV2 and TRBJ2-7 for the parts outside the CDR3, the full variable domain is EPEVTQTPSHQVTQMGQEVILRCVPISNHLYFYWYRQILGQKVEFLVSFYNNEISEKSEIFDDQFSVERPDGSNFTLKIRSTKLEDSAMYFCASSETRYPYEQYFGPGTRLTVT.

This clonotype was detected ten times or more. The chain carries TRBV18 and TRBJ2-3, with 9 bases that match TRBD1. V was clipped by 8 bases and J by 6 bases; unmatched bases: 9. Germline CDR1 reads KGHSH; CDR2 reads LQKENI. CDR3 length equals 14 residues. The CDR3 is CASSPGTGLDTQYF. The DNA for the CDR3 is TGTGCCAGCAGTCCGGGGACAGGGCTCGATACGCAGTATTTT.

This clonotype was counted only a few times. V is TRBV6-1 and J is TRBJ2-4; 16 bases map to TRBD2. The V gene's germline CDR1 is MNHNS and CDR2 SASEGT. The V and J ends lost 10 bases and 7 bases, in that order; junction bases with no gene match: 10. This CDR3 contains 16 residues. The CDR3 is CATAGTSGRGLNIQYF. CDR3 DNA: TGTGCCACCGCCGGGACTAGCGGGAGGGGATTGAACATTCAGTACTTC.

This clonotype has more than one count but fewer than ten. The chain has TRBV2 and TRBJ2-3; a weak D match, TRBD1 (5 bases). Trimming removed 10 bases from V and 0 bases from J, with 14 bases in between. This CDR3 has 14 residues. Germline lookup yields CDR1 SNHLY and CDR2 FYNNEI. DNA for the CDR3: TGTGCCACCAAGGGGCAACCTAGCACAGATACGCAGTATTTT. It translates to CATKGQPSTDTQYF.

The sample holds many counts of this clonotype. The chain couples TRBV5-1 to TRBJ2-1; D is unresolved. Germline V gene sequence: CDR1 SGHRS, CDR2 YFSETQ. The CDR3 has 15 residues. V lost 1 base to trimming and J lost 0 bases, with 8 bases between them. The CDR3 sequence: CASSLQSSSYNEQFF. Here the CDR3 DNA reads TGCGCCAGCAGCTTGCAATCGAGCTCCTACAATGAGCAGTTCTTC.

This clonotype was detected ten times or more. The rearrangement joins TRBV2 to TRBJ2-5, with 9 nucleotides matching TRBD1. Germline values: CDR1 SNHLY, CDR2 FYNNEI. The CDR3 totals 17 residues. J was trimmed by 4 bases and V by 5 bases; bases with no gene match: 14. The CDR3: CASSNPVPGQGSETQYF. CDR3 DNA: TGTGCCAGCAGTAATCCAGTCCCGGGACAGGGCTCAGAGACCCAGTACTTC.

This clonotype was observed a handful of times. The chain combines TRBV10-2 with TRBJ2-1; TRBD2 agrees at 7 bases. Germline V gene sequence: CDR1 WSHSY, CDR2 SAAADI. The CDR3 runs 12 residues. V lost 2 bases to trimming and J lost 12 bases; unmatched junction nucleotides: 4. In DNA form, the CDR3 reads TGCGCCAGCAGTGAGGGTGGGAGGGGGCAGTTCTTC. Amino acids: CASSEGGRGQFF.